What follows are 14 T cell receptor beta chains derived from one specimen sequenced in a study of technical replicates of blood from a handful of donors. The method was immunoSEQ multiplex PCR; TCRdb's version includes in-frame clones alone and lacks a portion of them. Among roughly 70,000 clones listed, around 95% were seen once. Material: T cells isolated from PBMCs. All receptors come from a human donor in good health.

This chain connects TRBV19 to TRBJ1-2; TRBD1 agrees at 8 bases. Trimming removed 10 bases from V and 3 bases from J; junction bases left unmatched: 10. The germline V gene has CDR1 LNHDA and CDR2 SQIVND (reference sequence). The CDR3 runs 14 residues. CDR3 in amino acids: CATHRPGQDYGYTF. In nucleotides, the CDR3 is TGTGCCACTCATAGACCGGGACAGGACTATGGCTACACCTTC. Based on the CDR3 plus reference TRBV19 and TRBJ1-2, the full variable domain is DGGITQSPKYLFRKEGQNVTLSCEQNLNHDAMYWYRQDPGQGLRLIYYSQIVNDFQKGDIAEGYSVSREKKESFPLTVTSAQKNPTAFYLCATHRPGQDYGYTFGSGTRLTVV.

In this sample, this clone turned up once. This rearrangement joins TRBV5-6 to TRBJ2-3, with D perhaps TRBD2 (6 bases). Germline V gene lookup returns CDR1 SGHDT and CDR2 YYEEEE. Trimming took 2 bases from V and 0 from J, leaving 19 bases between them. The CDR3 totals 18 residues. As DNA, the CDR3 is TGTGCCAGCAGCTTAAAAGGTCGGGACTTCTATAGCACAGATACGCAGTATTTT. It specifies CASSLKGRDFYSTDTQYF.

V is TRBV6-1 and J is TRBJ1-3, with 8 bases aligning to TRBD1. The germline CDR1 and CDR2 sequences are MNHNS and SASEGT. The V segment lost 3 bases and the J segment 5 bases; nucleotides outside the gene matches: 9. The CDR3 sequence is 16 residues long. The CDR3 region is CASSEGGQGMRNTIYF. CDR3 DNA: TGTGCCAGCAGTGAGGGAGGACAGGGTATGAGAAACACCATATATTTT.

The chain joins TRBV7-9 to TRBJ1-2, with 9 bases aligning to TRBD1. With V trimmed by 8 bases and J by 8 bases, 18 bases remained unmatched. This CDR3 has 16 residues. CDR1 is SEHNR, CDR2 FQNEAQ, per germline (reference sequence). The CDR3: CASYYHLTGQGVGYTF. DNA for the CDR3: TGTGCCAGCTACTATCACTTGACGGGACAGGGAGTCGGCTACACCTTC.

The chain is built from TRBV19 and TRBJ2-7; possible D gene TRBD2, 5 bases. CDR1 is LNHDA and CDR2 is SQIVND in the germline V gene (reference sequence). The CDR3 loop spans 13 amino acids. V was cut by 10 bases and J by 1 base, with 14 bases left in between. The CDR3 DNA reads TGTGCCACCGCATGGACGGGATCCTACGAGCAGTACTTC. Translating gives CATAWTGSYEQYF.

The sample holds one count of this clone. This chain connects TRBV28 to TRBJ1-2; D is ambiguous. V dropped 1 base and J dropped 8 bases, with 14 bases sitting between them. The CDR3 is made up of 14 amino acids. Germline V gives CDR1 MDHEN, CDR2 SYDVKM. The CDR3 reads CASSLFSGRRGYTF. The CDR3 nucleotides read TGTGCCAGCAGTTTATTCAGTGGCCGGAGGGGCTACACCTTC.

The chain joins TRBV28 to TRBJ2-4; 7 positions agree with TRBD1. Trimming cost V 2 bases and J 0 bases; bases outside gene matches: 1. Germline V gene data show CDR1 as MDHEN and CDR2 as SYDVKM. This CDR3 has 15 amino acids. CDR3 sequence reads: CASSLRGLAKNIQYF. In DNA form, the CDR3 reads TGTGCCAGCAGTTTAAGGGGGCTAGCCAAAAACATTCAGTACTTC.

As for this clone: At one end the junction does not follow the germline gene, possibly because of a read error. V gene TRBV7-7 combines with J gene TRBJ2-7; D is possibly TRBD1 (6 bases). Germline CDR1 SSHAT, CDR2 FNYEAQ (reference sequence). The CDR3 extends over 13 amino acids. The CDR3 protein is CASSRDTSYEQYF. For the CDR3, the DNA is TGTGCTAGCAGCCGGGACACCTCCTACGAGCAGTACTTC.

The chain uses TRBV30 and TRBJ1-2, with 7 nucleotides matching TRBD1. This CDR3 is 13 amino acids long. Germline trimming cut 8 bases from V and 4 bases from J; bases unmatched to any gene: 10. Germline values: CDR1 GTSNPN, CDR2 SVGIG (reference sequence). The CDR3 bases are TGTGCCGGTATCAGGGGGGTCACCTATGGCTACACCTTC. Residues: CAGIRGVTYGYTF.

CDR3 sequence reads: CAFTSGRVNEQFF. The DNA of the CDR3 is TGTGCCTTTACTAGCGGGAGGGTAAATGAGCAGTTCTTC. This chain joins TRBV30 and TRBJ2-1; TRBD2 matches at 13 bases. This CDR3 region has 13 residues. V lost 7 bases, J lost 7 bases, and 4 bases stayed unmatched. Germline V gene data show CDR1 as GTSNPN and CDR2 as SVGIG (reference sequence). Combining the CDR3 with reference TRBV30 and TRBJ2-1 gives the whole variable domain SQTIHQWPATLVQPVGSPLSLECTVEGTSNPNLYWYRQAAGRGLQLLFYSVGIGQISSEVPQNLSASRPQDRQFILSSKKLLLSDSGFYLCAFTSGRVNEQFFGPGTRLTVL.

The V gene is TRBV12-2, the J gene TRBJ2-7; the D call of TRBD1 is as the table states it, not checked on the DNA. TRBV12-2 is annotated as a pseudogene. The CDR3 is 20 residues long. This CDR3 is CASRLVLTGGPRQSSYEQYF. CDR3 coding DNA: TGTGCAAGTCGCTTAGTTCTGACAGGCGGACCACGTCAAAGCTCCTACGAGCAGTACTTC.

The chain is built from TRBV5-1 and TRBJ2-2; D is unclear. CDR3 length: 15 amino acids. V dropped 2 bases and J dropped 0 bases, with 8 bases sitting between them. Looked up from germline, CDR1 is SGHRS and CDR2 is YFSETQ. CDR3 region: CASSLSSTNTGELFF. The CDR3 DNA reads TGCGCCAGCAGCTTATCTAGTACGAACACCGGGGAGCTGTTTTTT.

This chain joins TRBV27 and TRBJ1-5; maybe TRBD1 (6 bases). The germline gives CDR1 MNHEY, CDR2 SMNVEV (reference sequence). CDR3 length: 13 amino acids. Trimming left V 3 bases short and J 6 bases short, with 9 bases between. In DNA, the CDR3 is TGTGCCAGCAGTTTGTGGGGGCCTCAGCCCCAGCATTTT. Translating gives CASSLWGPQPQHF.

The gene calls are TRBV29-1 and TRBJ2-1; D might be TRBD2 (6 bases). The CDR3 covers 11 residues. V lost 5 bases to trimming and J lost 8 bases, with 10 bases between them. In germline, CDR1 is SQVTM, CDR2 ANQGSEA. CDR3 DNA sequence: TGCAGCGTTAGACTAGTAGATGAGCAGTTCTTC. Amino acids: CSVRLVDEQFF.